Included here is one T cell receptor beta chain sequence, with context. Measured with immunoSEQ multiplex PCR; TCRdb has only the in-frame clones, and not every one. Among 150,000 or so clones listed, approximately 92% were seen once. The V gene end was trimmed by 2 bases and the J gene end by 4 bases; junction bases not matched to a gene: 12. Per germline, CDR1 SGHDT and CDR2 YYEEEE. The CDR3 is made up of 18 amino acids. The entry originates in a study of T cell responses to AZD1222 COVID-19 vaccine. This chain connects TRBV5-6 to TRBJ1-2; TRBD1 agrees at 12 bases. This TCR came from an adult in good health. The sample here was peripheral blood, taken on day 0 of AZD1222 vaccination. The CDR3 nucleotides are TGTGCCAGCAGCTTTATTAACCGGGACAGGGGGCGCGGCTATGGCTACACCTTC. Amino acid sequence: CASSFINRDRGRGYGYTF.